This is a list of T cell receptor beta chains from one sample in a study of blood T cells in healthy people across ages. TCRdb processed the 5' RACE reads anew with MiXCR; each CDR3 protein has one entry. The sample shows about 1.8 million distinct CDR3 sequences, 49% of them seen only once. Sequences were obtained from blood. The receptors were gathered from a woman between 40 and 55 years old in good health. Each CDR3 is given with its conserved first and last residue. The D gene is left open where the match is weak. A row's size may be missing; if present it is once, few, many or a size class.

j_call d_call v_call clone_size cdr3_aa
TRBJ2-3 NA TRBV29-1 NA CSGYRADTQYF
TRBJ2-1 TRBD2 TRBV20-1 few CSADFAGVSNEQFF
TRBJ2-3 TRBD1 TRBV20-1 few CSASRTGATDTQYF
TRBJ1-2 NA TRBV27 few CASSSPSDGNYGYTF
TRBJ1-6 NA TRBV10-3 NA CAINRDLNGNSPLHF
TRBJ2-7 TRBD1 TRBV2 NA CASSEVLRTGRYEQYF
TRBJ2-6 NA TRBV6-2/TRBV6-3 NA CASSFSTGPSSGANVLTF
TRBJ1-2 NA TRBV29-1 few CGVGSRDGYTF
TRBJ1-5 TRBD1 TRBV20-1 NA CSARRQGSQPQHF
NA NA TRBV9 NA CASSIGLAPETQYF
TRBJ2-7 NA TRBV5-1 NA CASSFGEYSYEQYF
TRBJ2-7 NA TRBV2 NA CASTFIGGGEQYF
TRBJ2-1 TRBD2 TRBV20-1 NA CSSRFPLAGGLPNSYNEQFF
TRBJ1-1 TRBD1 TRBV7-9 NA CASSPTGGAGNTEAFF
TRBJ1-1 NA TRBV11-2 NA CASSLRLSTTEAFF
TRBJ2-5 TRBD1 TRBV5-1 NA CASSPTGTGVQETQYF
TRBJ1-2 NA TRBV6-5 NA CASSRGSGGYTF
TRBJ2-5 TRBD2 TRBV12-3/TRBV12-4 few CASSLLGGSVVETQYF
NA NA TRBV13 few CASSSLLDSPYEQYF
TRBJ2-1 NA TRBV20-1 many CSGPDPTHNEQFF
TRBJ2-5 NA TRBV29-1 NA CSVAVLPIAKNNEQYF
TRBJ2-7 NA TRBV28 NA CASRRNGGIREQYF
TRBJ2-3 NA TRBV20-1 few CSAPEGGSTDTQYF
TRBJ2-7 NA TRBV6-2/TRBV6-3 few CASSPTLTYEQYF
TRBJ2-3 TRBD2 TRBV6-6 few CASSYGLAGGKTDTQYF
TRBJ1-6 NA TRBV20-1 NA CSARLARGWDSPLHF
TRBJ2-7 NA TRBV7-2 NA CASSFPGAEQYF
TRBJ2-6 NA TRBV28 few CASQSGANVLTF
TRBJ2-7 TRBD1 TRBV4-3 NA CASSQSLPGQGSYEQYF
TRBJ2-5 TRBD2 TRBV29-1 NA CSSREGETQYF
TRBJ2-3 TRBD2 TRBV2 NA CASSPTSGGWGTDTQYF
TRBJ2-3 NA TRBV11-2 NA CASSLDPSGGGSDTQYF
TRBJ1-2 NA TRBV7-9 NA CASSSSTGHDYGYTF
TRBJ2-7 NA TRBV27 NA CASSLPRGPFPYEQYF
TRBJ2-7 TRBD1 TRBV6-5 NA CASSTLGDRLPYEQYF
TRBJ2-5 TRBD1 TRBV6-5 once CASSYGGQGTMSQYF
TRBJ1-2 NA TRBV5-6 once CASLAYPREGGYTF
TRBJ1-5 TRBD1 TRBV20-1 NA CSALSRTGGNQPQHF
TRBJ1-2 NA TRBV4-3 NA CASSQEIGSSNYGYTF
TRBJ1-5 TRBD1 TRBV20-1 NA CSARDLRQGEGGYQPQHF
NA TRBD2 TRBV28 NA CASSLLSSSGNEQYF
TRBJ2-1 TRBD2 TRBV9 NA CASSGPAGGLGNEQFF
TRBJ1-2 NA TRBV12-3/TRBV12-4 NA CASGILGETYGYTF
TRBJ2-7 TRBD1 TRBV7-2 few CASSLPGTVQEQYF
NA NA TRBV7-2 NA CASSVEQAYEQYF
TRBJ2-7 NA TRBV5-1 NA CASSLWTAGQILYEQYF
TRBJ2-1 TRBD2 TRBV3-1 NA CASSLAGGPGDEQFF
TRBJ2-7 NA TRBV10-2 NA CATGDYEQYF